This T cell receptor (beta chain) was captured in a study of blood T cell repertoires in COVID-19. Study-wide context: Italy, Spain and the United States were the sources of the convalescent and acute COVID-19 samples. The analysed material was cDNA or gDNA that came from T cells, B-cell-depleted T cells, or PBMCs.

The germline CDR1 and CDR2 sequences are MNHEY and SMNVEV (reference sequence). V shed 6 bases, J shed 8 bases, and the junction held 12 bases outside the gene matches. The CDR3 covers 16 residues. This table comes from immunoSEQ multiplex PCR, and its TCRdb copy is limited to in-frame clones, with some not included. The sample records under 200,000 clones, over 75% being singletons. The table lists this clone with a few counts. The J gene is TRBJ2-2, the V gene TRBV27; TRBD2 matches at 10 bases. Source material: peripheral blood. The sequence was collected from a man aged 45-65 years with acute or convalescent COVID-19. Written as DNA, the CDR3 is TGTGCCAGCAGGACAGCGAGCGGGGGGGCAGGAGGGGAGCTGTTTTTT. Translation: CASRTASGGAGGELFF.